This TCR beta chain is drawn from a study of beta chain features in type 1 diabetes (dated by TCRdb to the late 2010s). Concerning the study at large: Mean age, gender distribution, total cell number and subset yield did not differ between patients and healthy donors. A total of some 110 million sorted cells were examined across all samples, and the number of cells per subset was strongly correlated with RNA yield. In the study, recently diagnosed type 1 diabetes patients and matched healthy donors were compared on the TCRB repertoires of their sorted circulating CD4+ T cell subsets. Regulatory and stem cell-like memory subsets were isolated from only 8 patients and roughly eight healthy donors, whereas naive and central memory subsets came from all 30 or so donors.

The research as a whole found: Because cDNA rather than genomic DNA was sequenced, highly expressing activated cells could have been over-represented, although no difference in activation and CD3 levels was found between groups. In all four CD4+ subsets, TCRB CDR3 length was moderately but significantly shorter in type 1 diabetes patients. Patients with type 1 diabetes made fewer insertions and deleted more nucleotides at VDJ recombination sites, implying thymic rearrangement abnormalities. PCR might favor shorter templates, but patient and control samples were amplified and corrected together, so any skew would affect both groups equally. HLA sub-analyses involved small numbers of individuals, so any influence of HLA type on TCRB rearrangement remained unresolved. The naive, central memory and regulatory TCRB repertoires appeared to resemble one another more closely among patients than among healthy donors.

V is clipped by 4 bases and J by 5 bases, and the sequence between their germline boundaries is 15 bases long. The germline V gene provides CDR1 SGHDN and CDR2 FVKESK. Counted from cysteine to valine, this CDR3 has 14 amino acids. Here the CDR3 DNA is all that survives: 42 bases in frame from base 1. At least ten counts were recorded for this clone. Its antigen is still unknown. Base qualities are not at hand, and no much larger clone is one base apart. All of the isolated RNA was reverse transcribed with the High Capacity cDNA Reverse Transcription Kit, so expressed TCRB transcripts were sequenced. Deep immunoSEQ sequencing was performed on naive, central memory and regulatory T cell samples, with an average of around 3.4 million total reads per sample. Sorted cells were lysed in RLT buffer, and RNA was extracted using DNase-treated RNeasy Micro or Mini kits according to cell number. Each cell subset was processed separately to prevent cross-contamination, with patient and healthy donor samples processed together. Using the immunoSEQ multiplex PCR, TCRB sequences were amplified from cDNA into 87-bp fragments spanning the CDR3 region. The amplicons were sequenced using the Illumina HiSeq platform. Concerning the study's data processing: PCR bias was computationally corrected using synthetic template baselines, reads within Hamming distance 2 were collapsed, and singletons that could not be merged were discarded. Reads were aligned against IMGT to assign V, D and J genes, CDR3 length and insertions or deletions at six rearrangement sites. Clonotype counts were normalized to sorted cell number within each subset before computing true diversity and Gini coefficients with the tcR R package. The overlap coefficient, calculated on TCRB nucleotide sequences, was used to quantify repertoire sharing. As a proxy for the pre-selection repertoire, out-of-frame TCRB sequences from naive cells were analyzed. TCRdb's version of the immuneACCESS table is confined to in-frame rearrangements and falls short of the full clone set. An unresolved V gene accounts for under half of the shortfall where checked; the remainder is of unknown origin. The V and J calls and clone size are taken from that table; D and trimming were inferred from the DNA. The sample table contains 350,000 to 450,000 clones; only one count was recorded for approximately 15% of them. 0.035% to 0.04% of the sample is in the top ten clones.

Each donor gave one peripheral blood draw, roughly 120 mL on average, collected into heparinised tubes. A BD FACSAria II and a panel including CD45RO, CCR7, CD25, CD127, CD95 and CD27 were used to sort naive, central memory, regulatory and stem cell-like memory CD4+ T cells. A purity above 98% was achieved for all sorted populations. PBMCs were separated immediately by Lymphoprep density gradient centrifugation and were stained directly, without being cultured. So that batch effects would be minimized, each experiment stained and sorted samples in pairs, pairing one healthy donor with one patient. Sequences were obtained from naive CD4+ T cells from blood. The cell subset or site label on this specimen signifies: true naive CD4+ T cells. The sequence joins TRBV14 to TRBJ2-7, with a weak D call of TRBD2 (6 bases match). The sequence came from a man aged 30 to 39 in good health. In nucleotides, the sequence is TGTGCCAGCAGCCGTCTAGGCGGGATCAACGAGCAGTACGTC. Its translation is CASSRLGGINEQYV.